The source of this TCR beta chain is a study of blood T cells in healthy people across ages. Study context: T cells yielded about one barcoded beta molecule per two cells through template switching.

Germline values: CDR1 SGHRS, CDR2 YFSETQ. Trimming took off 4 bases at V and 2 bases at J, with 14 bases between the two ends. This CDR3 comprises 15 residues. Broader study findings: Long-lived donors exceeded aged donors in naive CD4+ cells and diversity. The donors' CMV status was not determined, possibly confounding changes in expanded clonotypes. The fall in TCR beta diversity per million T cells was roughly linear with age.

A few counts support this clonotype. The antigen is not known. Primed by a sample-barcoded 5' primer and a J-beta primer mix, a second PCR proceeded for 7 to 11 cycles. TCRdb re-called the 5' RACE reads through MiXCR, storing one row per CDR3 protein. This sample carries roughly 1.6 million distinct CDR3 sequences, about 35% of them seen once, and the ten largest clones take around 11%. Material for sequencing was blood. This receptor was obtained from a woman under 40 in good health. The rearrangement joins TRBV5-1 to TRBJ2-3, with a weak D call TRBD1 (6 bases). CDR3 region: CASSVLGGPTDTQYF. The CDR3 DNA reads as TGCGCCAGCAGCGTTTTAGGGGGACCCACAGATACGCAGTATTTT.